Presented here are 2 T cell receptor beta chains from one specimen sequenced in a study of T cells in Graves' hyperthyroidism and ophthalmopathy. RNA transcripts served as the template for amplifying TCR beta CDR3 regions. When the TCR CDR3 underwent first-round RT-PCR, the HTBI primer set was used. MiXCR, applied by TCRdb to the multiplex PCR reads, yields one record per CDR3 protein. The sample carries approximately 870,000 distinct CDR3 sequences, roughly 40% recorded once. Sequenced input: blood. Receptors originate from a man aged 18 to 35 with Graves' hyperthyroidism.

The rearrangement joins TRBV12-3 or TRBV12-4 to TRBJ2-5; D unresolved. This CDR3 spans 14 amino acids. Trimming removed 6 bases at V and 4 bases at J, with 15 bases between. The CDR3 sequence is CASSQDEVRETQYF. The CDR3 nucleotides read TGTGCCAGCAGCCAAGATGAGGTCCGAGAGACCCAGTACTTC.

This clonotype was seen a few times. The chain has TRBV28 and TRBJ1-1, with a possible D match to TRBD1 (6 bases). Trimming took 4 bases from V and 0 from J, leaving 12 bases between them. Germline CDR1 is MDHEN and CDR2 is SYDVKM. The CDR3 is made up of 15 amino acids. CDR3 bases: TGTGCCAGCAGTTCCGGGACATACATGAACACTGAAGCTTTCTTT. Protein sequence: CASSSGTYMNTEAFF.